This is a list of T cell receptor beta chains from one sample in a study of T cell repertoires in aging, cancer and after chemotherapy. TCRdb called the multiplex PCR reads again in MiXCR, with one record for every CDR3 protein. In the table there are 10,000 to 15,000 distinct CDR3 sequences, roughly 36% of which are singletons. The sample was blood. Every receptor here comes from a human donor in good health. The donor label of this sample is uncertain. Both conserved end residues are trimmed from each CDR3.

j_call v_call cdr3_aa
TRBJ2-6 TRBV10-3 AISESNLSGANVLT
TRBJ2-7 TRBV6-2/TRBV6-3 ASSYSSPFSYEQY
TRBJ2-5 TRBV12-3/TRBV12-4 ASRRGGETQY
TRBJ2-2 TRBV30 ARIQGQRNTGELF
TRBJ2-6 TRBV19 ASTRGQGSSGANVLT
TRBJ1-4 TRBV6-6 ASSYATGGSEKLF
TRBJ2-3 TRBV6-5 ASSALAGADTQY
TRBJ2-5 TRBV6-1 ASSEWWGTSQETQY
TRBJ2-2 TRBV6-6 ASSSNPPGQDTTGELF
TRBJ2-1 TRBV29-1 SVGGYEQF
. TRBV11-1 ASSSRQGAYEQY
TRBJ1-2 TRBV19 ASSKLDRPYGYT
TRBJ2-1 TRBV18 ASLGRATSSYNEQF